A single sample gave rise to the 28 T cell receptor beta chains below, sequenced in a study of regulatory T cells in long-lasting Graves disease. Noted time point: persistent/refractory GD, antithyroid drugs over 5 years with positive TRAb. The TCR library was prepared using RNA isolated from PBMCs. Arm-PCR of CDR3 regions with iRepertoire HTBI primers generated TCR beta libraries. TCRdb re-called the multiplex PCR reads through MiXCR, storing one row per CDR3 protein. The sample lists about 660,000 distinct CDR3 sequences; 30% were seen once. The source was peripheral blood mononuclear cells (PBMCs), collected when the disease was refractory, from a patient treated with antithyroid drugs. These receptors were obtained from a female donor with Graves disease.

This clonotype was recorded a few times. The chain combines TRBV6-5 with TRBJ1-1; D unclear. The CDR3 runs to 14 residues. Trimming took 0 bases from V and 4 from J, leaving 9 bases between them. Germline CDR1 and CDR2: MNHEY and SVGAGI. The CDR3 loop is CASSYSSWPTEAFF. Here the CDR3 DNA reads TGTGCCAGCAGTTACTCATCCTGGCCCACTGAAGCTTTCTTT.

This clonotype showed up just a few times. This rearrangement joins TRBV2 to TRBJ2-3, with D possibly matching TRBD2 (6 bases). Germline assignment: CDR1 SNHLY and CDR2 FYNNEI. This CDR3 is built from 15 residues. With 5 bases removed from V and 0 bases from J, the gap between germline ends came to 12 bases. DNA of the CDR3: TGTGCCAGCAGTAACCGGGACTTCAGCACAGATACGCAGTATTTT. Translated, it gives CASSNRDFSTDTQYF.

The CDR3 coding sequence is TGCAGTGCTTTAAAGCAGCGGAGACAAGAGACCCAGTACTTC. Translating it yields CSALKQRRQETQYF. The chain links TRBV20-1 to TRBJ2-5; a weak D match, TRBD2 (5 bases). The CDR3 has 14 amino acids. Germline values: CDR1 DFQATT, CDR2 SNEGSKA (reference sequence). V was shortened by 5 bases and J by 2 bases, with 15 bases between the two germline ends.

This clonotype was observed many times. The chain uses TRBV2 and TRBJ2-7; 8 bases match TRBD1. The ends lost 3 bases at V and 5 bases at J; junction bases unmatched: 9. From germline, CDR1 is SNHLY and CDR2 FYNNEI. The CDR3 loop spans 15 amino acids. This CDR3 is CASSDFKTGAHEQYF. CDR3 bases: TGTGCCAGCAGTGATTTCAAGACAGGGGCACACGAGCAGTACTTC.

This CDR3 is CASSLGVVPSGANVLTF. The CDR3 nucleotides read TGTGCCAGCAGTTTGGGAGTTGTGCCTTCTGGGGCCAACGTCCTGACTTTC. The rearrangement uses TRBV27 and TRBJ2-6, with a tentative D call TRBD2 (5 bases). The germline V gene has CDR1 MNHEY and CDR2 SMNVEV (reference sequence). The V end was cut by 3 bases, the J end by 1 base, with 13 bases between. The CDR3 is 17 amino acids.

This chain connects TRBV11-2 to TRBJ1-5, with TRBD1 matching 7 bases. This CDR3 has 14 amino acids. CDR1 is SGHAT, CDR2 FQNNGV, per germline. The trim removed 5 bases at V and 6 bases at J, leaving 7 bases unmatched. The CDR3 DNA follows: TGTGCCAGCAGCGCCGACAGGGTGGGTCAGCCCCAGCATTTT. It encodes CASSADRVGQPQHF.

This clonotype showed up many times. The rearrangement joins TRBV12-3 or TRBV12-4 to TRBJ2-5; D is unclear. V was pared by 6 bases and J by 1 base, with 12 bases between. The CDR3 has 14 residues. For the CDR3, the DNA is TGTGCCAGCAGCCTCAGCGTGCTCCAAGAGACCCAGTACTTC. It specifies CASSLSVLQETQYF.

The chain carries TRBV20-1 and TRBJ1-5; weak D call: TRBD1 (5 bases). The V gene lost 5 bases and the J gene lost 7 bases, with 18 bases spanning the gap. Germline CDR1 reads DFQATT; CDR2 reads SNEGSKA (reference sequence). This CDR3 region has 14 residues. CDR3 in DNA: TGCAGTGCTGCCCGGCCCACGGGGGGACAGCCCCAGCATTTT. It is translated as CSAARPTGGQPQHF.

CDR3 loop: CASSSPARAGMLRGYTF. The CDR3 nucleotides read TGTGCCAGCAGTTCCCCCGCCCGGGCAGGGATGCTTCGTGGCTACACCTTC. This sequence joins TRBV11-2 and TRBJ1-2; tentative D call: TRBD1 (5 bases). This CDR3 comprises 17 residues. Germline V CDR1 and CDR2: SGHAT, FQNNGV. Trimming left V 6 bases short and J 7 bases short, with 27 bases between.

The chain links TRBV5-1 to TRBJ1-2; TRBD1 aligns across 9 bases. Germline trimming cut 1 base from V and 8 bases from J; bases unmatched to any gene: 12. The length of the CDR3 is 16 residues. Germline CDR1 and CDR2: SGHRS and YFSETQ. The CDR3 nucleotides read TGCGCCAGCAGCTTGTCGGGGGACAGGGTCCGTCTCGGCTACACCTTC. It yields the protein CASSLSGDRVRLGYTF. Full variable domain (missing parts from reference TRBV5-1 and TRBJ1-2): KAGVTQTPRYLIKTRGQQVTLSCSPISGHRSVSWYQQTPGQGLQFLFEYFSETQRNKGNFPGRFSGRQFSNSRSEMNVSTLELGDSALYLCASSLSGDRVRLGYTFGSGTRLTVV.

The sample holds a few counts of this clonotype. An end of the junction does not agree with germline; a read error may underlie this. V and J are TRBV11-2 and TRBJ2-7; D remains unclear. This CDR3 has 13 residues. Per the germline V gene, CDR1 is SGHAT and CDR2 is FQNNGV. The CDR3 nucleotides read TGTGCCGGCAGCTTACAACCTACCTACGAGCAGTACTTC. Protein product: CAGSLQPTYEQYF. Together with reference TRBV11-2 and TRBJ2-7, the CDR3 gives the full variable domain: EAGVAQSPRYKIIEKRQSVAFWCNPISGHATLYWYQQILGQGPKLLIQFQNNGVVDDSQLPKDRFSAERLKGVDSTLKIQPAKLEDSAVYLCAGSLQPTYEQYFGPGTRLTVT.

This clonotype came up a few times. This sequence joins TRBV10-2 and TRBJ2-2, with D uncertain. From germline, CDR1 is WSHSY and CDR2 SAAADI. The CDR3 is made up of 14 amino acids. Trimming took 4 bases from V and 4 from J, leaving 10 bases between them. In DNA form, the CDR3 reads TGCGCCAGCAGTGTCACTGACGGCACCGGGGAGCTGTTTTTT. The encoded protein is CASSVTDGTGELFF.

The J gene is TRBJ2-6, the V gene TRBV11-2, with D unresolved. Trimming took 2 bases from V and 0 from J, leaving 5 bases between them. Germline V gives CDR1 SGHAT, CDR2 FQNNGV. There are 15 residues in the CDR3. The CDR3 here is CASSLWTSGANVLTF. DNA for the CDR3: TGTGCCAGCAGCTTATGGACCTCTGGGGCCAACGTCCTGACTTTC.

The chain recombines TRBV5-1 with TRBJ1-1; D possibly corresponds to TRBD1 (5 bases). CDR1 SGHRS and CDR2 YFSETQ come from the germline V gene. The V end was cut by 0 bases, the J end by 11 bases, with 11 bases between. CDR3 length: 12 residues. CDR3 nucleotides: TGCGCCAGCAGCTTGGGGGGGTCGGGGGCTTTCTTT. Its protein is CASSLGGSGAFF.

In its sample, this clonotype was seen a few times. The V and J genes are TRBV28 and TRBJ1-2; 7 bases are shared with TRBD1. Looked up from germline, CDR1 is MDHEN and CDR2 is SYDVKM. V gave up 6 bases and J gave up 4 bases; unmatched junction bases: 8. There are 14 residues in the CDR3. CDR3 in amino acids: CASRGDSLTYGYTF. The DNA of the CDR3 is TGTGCCAGCAGAGGGGACAGTCTAACCTATGGCTACACCTTC.

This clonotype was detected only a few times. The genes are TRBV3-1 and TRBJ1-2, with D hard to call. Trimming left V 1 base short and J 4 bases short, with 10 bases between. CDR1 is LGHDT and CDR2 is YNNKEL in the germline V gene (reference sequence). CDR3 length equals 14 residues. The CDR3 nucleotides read TGTGCCAGCAGCCAAGTGGTTCGGGGCTATGGCTACACCTTC. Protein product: CASSQVVRGYGYTF.

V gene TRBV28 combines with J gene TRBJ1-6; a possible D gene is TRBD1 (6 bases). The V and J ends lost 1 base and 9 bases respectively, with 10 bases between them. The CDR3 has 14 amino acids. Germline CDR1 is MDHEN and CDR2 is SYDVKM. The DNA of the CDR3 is TGTGCCAGCAGTTTATTGGGGGGCCTTTCACCCCTCCACTTT. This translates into CASSLLGGLSPLHF.

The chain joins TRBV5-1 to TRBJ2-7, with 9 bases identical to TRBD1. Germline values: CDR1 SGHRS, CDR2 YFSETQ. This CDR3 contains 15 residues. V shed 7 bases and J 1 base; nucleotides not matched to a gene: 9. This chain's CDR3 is CASRRPGQGSYEQYF. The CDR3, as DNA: TGCGCCAGCCGAAGGCCGGGACAGGGTTCCTACGAGCAGTACTTC.

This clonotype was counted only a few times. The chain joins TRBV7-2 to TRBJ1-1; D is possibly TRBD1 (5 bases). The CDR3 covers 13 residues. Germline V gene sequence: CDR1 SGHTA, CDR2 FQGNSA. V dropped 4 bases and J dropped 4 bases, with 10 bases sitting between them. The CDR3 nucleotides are TGTGCCAGCAGCTCGGGGCTTACCACTGAAGCTTTCTTT. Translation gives CASSSGLTTEAFF. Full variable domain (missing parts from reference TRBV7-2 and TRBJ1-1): GAGVSQSPSNKVTEKGKDVELRCDPISGHTALYWYRQSLGQGLEFLIYFQGNSAPDKSGLPSDRFSAERTGGSVSTLTIQRTQQEDSAVYLCASSSGLTTEAFFGQGTRLTVV.

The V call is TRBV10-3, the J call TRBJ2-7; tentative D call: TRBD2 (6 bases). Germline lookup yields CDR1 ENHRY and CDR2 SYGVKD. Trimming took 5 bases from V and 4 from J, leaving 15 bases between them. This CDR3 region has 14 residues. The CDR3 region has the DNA TGTGCCATCAGTACACGCACGGAGGGTTACGAGCAGTACTTC. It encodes CAISTRTEGYEQYF.

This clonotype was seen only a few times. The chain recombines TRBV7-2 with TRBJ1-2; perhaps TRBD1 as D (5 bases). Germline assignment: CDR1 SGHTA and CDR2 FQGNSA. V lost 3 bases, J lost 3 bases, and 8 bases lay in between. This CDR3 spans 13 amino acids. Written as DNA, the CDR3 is TGTGCCAGCAGCTTCATCAGGGACTATGGCTACACCTTC. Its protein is CASSFIRDYGYTF.

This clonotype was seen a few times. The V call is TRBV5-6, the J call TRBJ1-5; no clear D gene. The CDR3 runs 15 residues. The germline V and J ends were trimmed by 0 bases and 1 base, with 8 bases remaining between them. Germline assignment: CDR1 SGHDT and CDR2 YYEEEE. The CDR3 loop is CASSLGPISNQPQHF. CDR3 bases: TGTGCCAGCAGCTTGGGGCCGATCAGCAATCAGCCCCAGCATTTT.

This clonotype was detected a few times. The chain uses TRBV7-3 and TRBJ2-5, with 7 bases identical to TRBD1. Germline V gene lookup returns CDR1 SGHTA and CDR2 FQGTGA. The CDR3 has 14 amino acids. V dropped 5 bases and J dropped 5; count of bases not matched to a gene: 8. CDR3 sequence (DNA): TGTGCCAGCAGCAGACAGGGAAACGGTGAGACCCAGTACTTC. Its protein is CASSRQGNGETQYF.

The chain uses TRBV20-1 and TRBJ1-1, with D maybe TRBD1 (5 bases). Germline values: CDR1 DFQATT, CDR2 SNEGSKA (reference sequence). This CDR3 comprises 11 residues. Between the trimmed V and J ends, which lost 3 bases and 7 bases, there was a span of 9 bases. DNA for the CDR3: TGCAGTGCTAGCCAAACAGGTGAAGCTTTCTTT. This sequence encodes CSASQTGEAFF.

CDR3 in amino acids: CASSESPGQRPPTNTGELFF. The CDR3 region has the DNA TGTGCCAGCAGTGAGTCCCCCGGACAGCGACCCCCGACGAACACCGGGGAGCTGTTTTTT. The gene calls are TRBV25-1 and TRBJ2-2; perhaps TRBD1 as D (6 bases). This CDR3 is built from 20 residues. The germline CDR1 and CDR2 sequences are MGHDK and SYGVNS. The germline V and J ends were trimmed by 3 bases and 0 bases, with 23 bases remaining between them.

The CDR3 coding sequence is TGTGCCAGCAGTCGACTAGCGGCCAACACGGAGACCCAGTACTTC. Its translation: CASSRLAANTETQYF. The chain recombines TRBV12-3 or TRBV12-4 with TRBJ2-5, with 9 nucleotides matching TRBD2. V lost 5 bases, J lost 5 bases, and 9 bases stayed unmatched. This CDR3 is 15 amino acids long.

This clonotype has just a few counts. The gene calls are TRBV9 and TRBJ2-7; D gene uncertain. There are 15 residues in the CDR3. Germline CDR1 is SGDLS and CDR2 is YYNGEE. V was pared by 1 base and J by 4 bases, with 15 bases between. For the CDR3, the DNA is TGTGCCAGCAGCGTAAACACGGGTCCTCAGTACGAGCAGTACTTC. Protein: CASSVNTGPQYEQYF.

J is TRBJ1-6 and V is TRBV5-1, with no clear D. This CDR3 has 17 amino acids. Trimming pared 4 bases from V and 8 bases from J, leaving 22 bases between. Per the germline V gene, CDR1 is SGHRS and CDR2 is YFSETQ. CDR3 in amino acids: CASSEPGLGQWDSPLHF. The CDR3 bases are TGCGCCAGCAGCGAACCAGGTCTAGGGCAGTGGGATTCACCCCTCCACTTT.